The 26 T cell receptor beta chains reported below all come from one sample, sequenced in a study of blood T cell repertoires in COVID-19 (TCRdb year 2020). The library was generated by the immunoSEQ multiplex PCR assay. The clones in this table, taken by TCRdb from immuneACCESS, are in-frame only. Not every clone is retained; where verified, under half of the shortfall comes from an unresolved V gene, and the cause of the rest is unknown. In this sample the table shows about 160,000 clones, around 79% of which occur a single time. The ten biggest clones cover 7% to 10% of the sample. Sequencing was carried out using peripheral blood. Every receptor here comes from an older woman with COVID-19, enrolled during active disease.

This chain connects TRBV7-2 to TRBJ2-2, with 8 bases matching TRBD2. CDR3 length: 14 amino acids. Trimming at V came to 3 bases and at J to 8 bases, leaving 5 bases not matched to a gene. Per germline, CDR1 SGHTA and CDR2 FQGNSA. For the CDR3, the DNA is TGTGCCAGCAGCTTCGGGAGGGCGTCGGGGGAGCTGTTTTTT. This encodes CASSFGRASGELFF.

The CDR3 here is CASSQFWDSYNEQFF. CDR3 nucleotides: TGTGCCAGCAGCCAATTTTGGGACAGCTACAATGAGCAGTTCTTC. This sequence joins TRBV16 and TRBJ2-1; 7 nucleotides match TRBD1. The CDR3 length is 15 residues. With V trimmed by 1 base and J by 3 bases, 3 bases remained unmatched. Germline V gives CDR1 KGHSY, CDR2 FQNENV.

The CDR3 reads CASSLATDSREKLFF. As DNA, the CDR3 is TGTGCCAGCAGTTTAGCCACGGACAGTCGTGAAAAACTGTTTTTT. V is TRBV27 and J is TRBJ1-4, with a tentative D call TRBD1 (6 bases). The CDR3 extends over 15 amino acids. Per germline, CDR1 MNHEY and CDR2 SMNVEV (reference sequence). V lost 2 bases, J lost 7 bases, and 14 bases lay in between.

The chain is built from TRBV7-6 and TRBJ2-7; 12 bases agree with TRBD2. Germline CDR1 reads SGHVS; CDR2 reads FNYEAQ. The J segment lost 2 bases and the V segment lost 5 bases, leaving 13 bases of the junction unmatched. CDR3 length equals 18 residues. The CDR3 DNA reads TGTGCCAGCAGCCCGAAGAGGCGACTAGCGGGGGCCACCTACGAGCAGTACGTC. Translating gives CASSPKRRLAGATYEQYV.

This clone occurred once. This rearrangement joins TRBV10-3 to TRBJ2-2; TRBD2 matches at 8 bases. Germline assignment: CDR1 ENHRY and CDR2 SYGVKD. This CDR3 contains 14 residues. Germline trimming cut 5 bases from V and 7 bases from J; bases unmatched to any gene: 6. The CDR3 DNA follows: TGTGCCATCAGTCTCGGGGGGGCGAACGGGGAGCTGTTTTTT. Translated: CAISLGGANGELFF.

The gene calls are TRBV2 and TRBJ1-1; 7 bases are shared with TRBD1. The germline V gene encodes CDR1 SNHLY and CDR2 FYNNEI. The CDR3 totals 14 residues. The V gene end was trimmed by 6 bases and the J gene end by 0 bases; junction bases not matched to a gene: 4. CDR3 sequence (DNA): TGTGCCAGCAGGTTCGACAGGGTGAACACTGAAGCTTTCTTT. This codes for CASRFDRVNTEAFF.

The rearrangement joins TRBV6-2 or TRBV6-3 to TRBJ2-3; perhaps TRBD1 as D (6 bases). The V end lost 4 bases, the J end lost 0 bases, and 11 bases lay between the germline ends. In germline, CDR1 is MNHEY, CDR2 SVGEGT. The CDR3 extends over 15 amino acids. The CDR3 reads CASSSGQTSTDTQYF. As DNA, the CDR3 is TGTGCCAGCAGTTCGGGACAAACTAGCACAGATACGCAGTATTTT.

This sequence joins TRBV27 and TRBJ2-7; 7 bases line up with TRBD1. CDR3 length: 16 amino acids. V shed 6 bases, J shed 0 bases, and the junction held 11 bases outside the gene matches. Germline V gene data show CDR1 as MNHEY and CDR2 as SMNVEV (reference sequence). For the CDR3, the DNA is TGTGCCAGCAGAATCCTCAAAGGACAGGTCTCCTACGAGCAGTACGTC. It yields the protein CASRILKGQVSYEQYV.

The chain has TRBV5-1 and TRBJ2-7; D might be TRBD2 (5 bases). The V gene lost 0 bases and the J gene lost 6 bases, with 16 bases spanning the gap. This CDR3 has 15 residues. The germline V gene encodes CDR1 SGHRS and CDR2 YFSETQ. CDR3 in amino acids: CASSLDGPGLREQYF. The CDR3 region has the DNA TGCGCCAGCAGCTTGGACGGCCCCGGACTCCGCGAGCAGTACTTC.

The chain is built from TRBV2 and TRBJ2-1; TRBD1 might be the D (6 bases). CDR3 size: 14 residues. From germline, CDR1 is SNHLY and CDR2 FYNNEI. V dropped 7 bases and J dropped 3 bases, with 13 bases sitting between them. CDR3 region: CASTQLTGYNEQFF. For the CDR3, the DNA is TGTGCCAGCACCCAATTGACAGGCTACAATGAGCAGTTCTTC.

The chain uses TRBV24-1 and TRBJ2-7; weak D call: TRBD1 (6 bases). Germline CDR1 is KGHDR and CDR2 is SFDVKD. The CDR3 loop spans 15 amino acids. The germline V and J ends were trimmed by 4 bases and 9 bases, with 21 bases remaining between them. The CDR3: CATSERRGAGARQYF. The CDR3 DNA sequence: TGTGCCACCAGTGAACGCAGGGGCGCCGGAGCACGGCAGTACTTC.

V is TRBV19 and J is TRBJ1-1; D gene ambiguous. The V gene's germline CDR1 is LNHDA and CDR2 SQIVND (reference sequence). The CDR3 runs 19 residues. Trimming shortened V by 3 bases and J by 0 bases, and 23 bases separated the two germline ends. As DNA, the CDR3 is TGTGCCAGTAGTATCCCTCCTGGAAGGCCGGGTGGCTTGAACACTGAAGCTTTCTTT. This sequence encodes CASSIPPGRPGGLNTEAFF.

The rearrangement uses TRBV30 and TRBJ2-7, with D perhaps matching TRBD2 (6 bases). Trimming removed 0 bases at V and 5 bases at J, with 17 bases between. Germline CDR1 GTSNPN, CDR2 SVGIG (reference sequence). CDR3 length equals 15 residues. The CDR3 region has the DNA TGTGCCTGGAGTGTACGTAGGAGGGCCGGCGACGAGCAGTACTTC. It translates to CAWSVRRRAGDEQYF. Variable domain in full (rest from reference TRBV30 and TRBJ2-7): SQTIHQWPATLVQPVGSPLSLECTVEGTSNPNLYWYRQAAGRGLQLLFYSVGIGQISSEVPQNLSASRPQDRQFILSSKKLLLSDSGFYLCAWSVRRRAGDEQYFGPGTRLTVT.

The chain uses TRBV19 and TRBJ2-2; possible D gene TRBD2, 6 bases. The CDR3 sequence is 13 residues long. Trimming took off 4 bases at V and 6 bases at J, with 9 bases between the two ends. CDR1 and CDR2 (germline): LNHDA, SQIVND (reference sequence). CDR3: CASSTSGAGELFF. CDR3 bases: TGTGCCAGTAGTACCTCGGGGGCCGGGGAGCTGTTTTTT.

This clone turned up a few times. V is TRBV6-1 and J is TRBJ1-1; D is possibly TRBD1 (5 bases). The V end was cut by 1 base, the J end by 0 bases, with 15 bases between. This CDR3 spans 17 amino acids. Germline V gene data show CDR1 as MNHNS and CDR2 as SASEGT. The DNA of the CDR3 is TGTGCCAGCAGTGAAGAAACATGGGCACAGGTGAACACTGAAGCTTTCTTT. Amino acids: CASSEETWAQVNTEAFF.

The genes are TRBV11-2 and TRBJ2-3, with 9 bases identical to TRBD1. J lost 2 bases, V lost 5 bases, and 8 bases had no gene match. The germline V gene has CDR1 SGHAT and CDR2 FQNNGV. The CDR3 contains 16 residues. CDR3 amino acids: CASSGWTGAFTDTQYF. As DNA, the CDR3 is TGTGCCAGCAGCGGTTGGACAGGGGCCTTCACAGATACGCAGTATTTT.

The chain recombines TRBV3-1 (or the pseudogene TRBV3-2) with TRBJ1-5; D might be TRBD1 (5 bases). The V gene lost 7 bases and the J gene lost 1 base, with 11 bases spanning the gap. This CDR3 region has 14 residues. CDR1 and CDR2 (germline): LGHDT, YNNKEL (reference sequence). The CDR3 bases are TGTGCCAGCACAGGTAGGGGAAGCAATCAGCCCCAGCATTTT. Protein product: CASTGRGSNQPQHF.

The chain recombines TRBV14 with TRBJ2-1, with TRBD2 matching 10 bases. The junction had 3 bases not matched to a gene; V was cut back by 6 bases and J by 4 bases. The CDR3 totals 14 residues. Germline assignment: CDR1 SGHDN and CDR2 FVKESK. The CDR3 loop reads CASSGTSVYNEQFF. DNA for the CDR3: TGTGCCAGCAGTGGGACTAGCGTATACAATGAGCAGTTCTTC.

The chain couples TRBV2 to TRBJ2-7, with D uncertain. Trimming cost V 2 bases and J 3 bases, with 5 bases left between them. The germline CDR1 and CDR2 sequences are SNHLY and FYNNEI. This CDR3 has 12 amino acids. The CDR3 nucleotides read TGTGCCAGCAGTGAAATACACTACGAGCAGTACTTC. It yields the protein CASSEIHYEQYF.

The J gene is TRBJ2-5, the V gene TRBV9; 11 bases are a match to TRBD2. J lost 1 base, V lost 0 bases, and 14 bases had no gene match. CDR3 size: 20 residues. CDR1 is SGDLS, CDR2 YYNGEE, per germline. CDR3 sequence: CASSVGIAGGRTRLQETQYF. For the CDR3, the DNA is TGTGCCAGCAGCGTAGGTATAGCGGGAGGGCGAACCCGCCTCCAAGAGACCCAGTACTTC.

The chain carries TRBV30 and TRBJ1-1; weak D call: TRBD1 (5 bases). Trimming took off 3 bases at V and 6 bases at J, with 14 bases between the two ends. The germline gives CDR1 GTSNPN, CDR2 SVGIG (reference sequence). This CDR3 is 13 amino acids long. CDR3 sequence: CAWSRQGKAEAFF. CDR3 DNA: TGTGCCTGGAGCCGGCAGGGAAAGGCTGAAGCTTTCTTT. Using reference TRBV30 and TRBJ1-1 for the parts outside the CDR3, the full variable domain is SQTIHQWPATLVQPVGSPLSLECTVEGTSNPNLYWYRQAAGRGLQLLFYSVGIGQISSEVPQNLSASRPQDRQFILSSKKLLLSDSGFYLCAWSRQGKAEAFFGQGTRLTVV.

The CDR3 nucleotides are TGTGCCAGCTCACCACTCGGGACTAGCTCCTACAATGAGCAGTTCTTC. Translation: CASSPLGTSSYNEQFF. The gene calls are TRBV18 and TRBJ2-1; 8 bases match TRBD2. The ends lost 1 base at V and 0 bases at J; junction bases unmatched: 2. Germline CDR1 is KGHSH and CDR2 is LQKENI. The CDR3 is 16 amino acids.

The genes are TRBV7-3 and TRBJ2-1, with D perhaps matching TRBD2 (6 bases). The CDR3 totals 13 residues. Germline V gives CDR1 SGHTA, CDR2 FQGTGA. Deletions cut 5 bases from V and 9 bases from J, with 14 bases between. CDR3 amino acids: CASSQRLEGEQFF. In DNA form, the CDR3 reads TGTGCCAGCAGCCAAAGACTAGAAGGTGAGCAGTTCTTC.

V gene TRBV19 combines with J gene TRBJ1-5; perhaps TRBD1 as D (5 bases). V gave up 3 bases and J gave up 4 bases, with 13 bases separating them. The CDR3 contains 15 residues. Germline CDR1 LNHDA, CDR2 SQIVND (reference sequence). The CDR3 sequence: CASSISPTANQPQHF. In nucleotides, the CDR3 is TGTGCCAGTAGTATCAGTCCGACAGCAAATCAGCCCCAGCATTTT.

The J gene is TRBJ2-1, the V gene TRBV7-3; 9 bases match TRBD2. Trimming removed 5 bases from V and 9 bases from J; junction bases left unmatched: 5. Germline-derived CDR1 and CDR2 are SGHTA and FQGTGA. This CDR3 spans 13 amino acids. The DNA of the CDR3 is TGTGCCAGCAGCCATGAGCGGGAGGTTGAGCAGTTCTTC. This sequence encodes CASSHEREVEQFF. Looking up the rest from reference TRBV7-3 and TRBJ2-1 gives the full variable domain: GAGVSQTPSNKVTEKGKYVELRCDPISGHTALYWYRQSLGQGPEFLIYFQGTGAADDSGLPNDRFFAVRPEGSVSTLKIQRTERGDSAVYLCASSHEREVEQFFGPGTRLTVL.

The CDR3 sequence: CASSTDRFSGNTIYF. The CDR3 coding sequence is TGTGCCAGCAGCACAGACAGGTTTTCTGGAAACACCATATATTTT. The chain carries TRBV11-2 and TRBJ1-3; tentative D call: TRBD1 (6 bases). The CDR3 sequence is 15 residues long. Looked up from germline, CDR1 is SGHAT and CDR2 is FQNNGV. With 5 bases removed from V and 1 base from J, the gap between germline ends came to 12 bases.